The 14 T cell receptor beta chains in this list originate from one sample, sequenced in a study of T cells in Graves' hyperthyroidism and ophthalmopathy. RNA transcripts were the template for amplifying TCR beta CDR3 regions. The primer set for the first-round RT-PCR of the TCR CDR3 was HTBI. From the multiplex PCR reads, TCRdb called clonotypes with MiXCR, one entry per CDR3 protein. The table records 400,000 or so distinct CDR3 sequences, approximately 15% of them present only once. Sequenced sample: blood. The receptors derive from a woman in her thirties with Graves' ophthalmopathy.

This clonotype came up many times. The chain has TRBV11-1 and TRBJ1-6; D remains ambiguous. With 0 bases removed from V and 9 bases from J, the gap between germline ends came to 6 bases. Germline lookup yields CDR1 SGHAT and CDR2 FQDESV (reference sequence). The CDR3 loop spans 13 amino acids. In DNA, the CDR3 is TGTGCCAGCAGCTTAGCGGACTTTTCACCCCTCCACTTT. Translated, it gives CASSLADFSPLHF.

This clonotype was counted at least ten times. The CDR3 sequence: CASSLGTKYGYTF. CDR3 in DNA: TGTGCCAGCAGCCTCGGGACAAAATATGGCTACACCTTC. The chain carries TRBV3-1 and TRBJ1-2, with D perhaps TRBD1 (6 bases). V lost 4 bases and J 5 bases, leaving 11 bases between the germline ends. Germline-derived CDR1 and CDR2 are LGHDT and YNNKEL (reference sequence). This CDR3 contains 13 residues.

This clonotype appeared many times. CDR3 bases: TGTGCCTGGAGTAGGGGATCCTACGAGCAGTACTTC. Amino acid sequence: CAWSRGSYEQYF. The rearrangement links TRBV30 to TRBJ2-7, with a tentative D call TRBD1 (5 bases). The germline V and J ends were trimmed by 2 bases and 1 base, with 6 bases remaining between them. The V gene's germline CDR1 is GTSNPN and CDR2 SVGIG (reference sequence). The length of the CDR3 is 12 residues.

Many counts were recorded for this clonotype. The chain links TRBV10-3 to TRBJ2-7; D not certain. V was pared by 1 base and J by 1 base, with 8 bases between. Germline V gene sequence: CDR1 ENHRY, CDR2 SYGVKD. The CDR3 is made up of 14 amino acids. The CDR3 spells CAISELHKSYEQYF. The CDR3 DNA reads TGTGCCATCAGTGAGTTACACAAATCCTACGAGCAGTACTTC.

CDR3 region: CATSRGLSPYEQYF. CDR3 coding DNA: TGTGCCACCAGCAGGGGACTGTCTCCCTACGAGCAGTACTTC. The rearrangement links TRBV15 to TRBJ2-7; TRBD2 might be the D (6 bases). Per germline, CDR1 LNHNV and CDR2 YYDKDF (reference sequence). CDR3 length: 14 amino acids. V shed 3 bases and J shed 2 bases, with 11 bases lying between them.

J is TRBJ1-6 and V is TRBV5-4; D gene unclear. The germline V and J ends were trimmed by 0 bases and 0 bases, with 10 bases remaining between them. Germline V CDR1 and CDR2: SGHNT, YYREEE (reference sequence). This CDR3 comprises 17 residues. The CDR3 is CASSLVEGNSYNSPLHF. CDR3 DNA sequence: TGTGCCAGCAGCTTGGTTGAGGGCAACTCCTATAATTCACCCCTCCACTTT.

This clonotype was picked up many times. The chain carries TRBV2 and TRBJ1-5, with 8 bases fitting TRBD1. This CDR3 spans 15 amino acids. Germline values: CDR1 SNHLY, CDR2 FYNNEI. The J segment lost 4 bases and the V segment lost 7 bases, leaving 9 bases of the junction unmatched. CDR3 in amino acids: CASTPGTGLNQPQHF. In DNA form, the CDR3 reads TGTGCCAGCACTCCAGGGACAGGCCTAAATCAGCCCCAGCATTTT.

This chain connects TRBV4-2 to TRBJ1-6; D remains ambiguous. V was trimmed by 0 bases and J by 8 bases, leaving 14 bases between them. This CDR3 spans 16 amino acids. Per the germline V gene, CDR1 is LGHNA and CDR2 is YNFKEQ. As DNA, the CDR3 is TGTGCCAGCAGCCAAGATTGGCGGTCAGAATATTCACCCCTCCACTTT. It is translated as CASSQDWRSEYSPLHF.

The genes are TRBV6-5 and TRBJ2-3; the match to TRBD2 covers 15 bases. CDR1 is MNHEY, CDR2 SVGAGI, per germline. With 0 bases clipped from V and 6 bases from J, the junction kept 1 base outside the gene matches. CDR3 length: 16 amino acids. The CDR3 DNA follows: TGTGCCAGCAGTTACTCTGGACTAGCGGGGGGGGATACGCAGTATTTT. Translation gives CASSYSGLAGGDTQYF.

The V call is TRBV7-8, the J call TRBJ1-1, with unresolved D. V was clipped by 1 base and J by 4 bases, with 7 bases between them. Germline lookup yields CDR1 SGHVS and CDR2 FQNEAQ. The CDR3 consists of 13 residues. The DNA for the CDR3 is TGTGCCAGCAGCTTAGAGGAATTCACTGAAGCTTTCTTT. This gives the protein CASSLEEFTEAFF.

This clonotype was counted many times. The rearrangement joins TRBV20-1 to TRBJ1-5; D not resolved. The germline V gene encodes CDR1 DFQATT and CDR2 SNEGSKA (reference sequence). V was cut by 6 bases and J by 2 bases, with 14 bases left in between. This CDR3 region has 14 residues. The chain's CDR3 is CSARKVGGNQPQHF. The CDR3 nucleotides are TGCAGTGCACGGAAGGTTGGTGGCAATCAGCCCCAGCATTTT.

This clonotype was observed at least ten times. The V and J genes are TRBV7-8 and TRBJ2-7; 12 bases line up with TRBD2. V lost 0 bases, J lost 4 bases, and 4 bases stayed unmatched. The germline gives CDR1 SGHVS, CDR2 FQNEAQ. The CDR3 totals 16 residues. The DNA of the CDR3 is TGTGCCAGCAGCTTAGCGACTAGCGGGGGTTATTACGAGCAGTACTTC. Translated: CASSLATSGGYYEQYF. Full variable domain (missing parts from reference TRBV7-8 and TRBJ2-7): GAGVSQSPRYKVAKRGQDVALRCDPISGHVSLFWYQQALGQGPEFLTYFQNEAQLDKSGLPSDRFFAERPEGSVSTLKIQRTQQEDSAVYLCASSLATSGGYYEQYFGPGTRLTVT.

This clonotype was counted ten times or more. This sequence joins TRBV28 and TRBJ1-1; 9 nucleotides align to TRBD1. The trim removed 8 bases at V and 1 base at J, leaving 17 bases unmatched. The CDR3 length is 18 residues. Germline lookup yields CDR1 MDHEN and CDR2 SYDVKM. CDR3 DNA: TGTGCCAGCCCACGATCGAAACAGGGGGCGATTTGGAACACTGAAGCTTTCTTT. It encodes CASPRSKQGAIWNTEAFF.

This clonotype was seen more than once but under ten times. This sequence joins TRBV5-1 and TRBJ1-1; TRBD1 is a possible D gene (5 bases). V lost 0 bases to trimming and J lost 3 bases, with 12 bases between them. Germline V gene lookup returns CDR1 SGHRS and CDR2 YFSETQ. The CDR3 covers 15 residues. The CDR3 nucleotides read TGCGCCAGCAGCTTGGCCGGGACCCCGGACACTGAAGCTTTCTTT. This encodes CASSLAGTPDTEAFF.